A single sample is the source of the 27 T cell receptor beta chains below, sequenced in a study of T-cell reconstitution after alpha-beta-depleted transplantation in children. Preparation of the TCRbeta library was carried out with unique molecular identifiers. Using its own MiXCR run on the PCR reads, TCRdb lists one record per CDR3 protein. The table includes approximately 1,000,000 distinct CDR3 sequences, about 26% detected once. The sample consisted of PBMCs, mostly from graft donor cells, taken 360 days after TCRalphabeta/CD19-depleted stem cell transplant. The receptors here all came from a boy under two years old who had a stem cell transplant for SCID, so the T cells may come from the graft donor.

The chain links TRBV12-3 or TRBV12-4 to TRBJ1-2; no clear D gene. V gave up 2 bases and J gave up 6 bases, with 7 bases separating them. This CDR3 has 12 residues. The CDR3, as DNA: TGTGCCAGCAGTTTAAGTTTGGATGGCTACACCTTC. This translates into CASSLSLDGYTF.

This clonotype occurred a few times. This CDR3 is CASSFGLASSYEQYF. In nucleotides, the CDR3 is TGCGCCAGCAGCTTCGGACTAGCAAGCTCCTACGAGCAGTACTTC. The chain is built from TRBV5-1 and TRBJ2-7; 8 nucleotides match TRBD2. This CDR3 contains 15 residues. The germline V gene has CDR1 SGHRS and CDR2 YFSETQ. Germline trimming cut 2 bases from V and 0 bases from J; bases unmatched to any gene: 4.

CDR3 in amino acids: CASSLGLDLYNEQFF. The CDR3 coding sequence is TGCGCCAGCAGCCTGGGACTAGACCTCTACAATGAGCAGTTCTTC. The rearrangement uses TRBV5-1 and TRBJ2-1; 8 positions agree with TRBD2. This CDR3 region has 15 residues. Trimming removed 4 bases from V and 3 bases from J; junction bases left unmatched: 6. CDR1 and CDR2 from the germline V gene are SGHRS and YFSETQ.

The rearrangement uses TRBV12-3 or TRBV12-4 and TRBJ1-1; TRBD1 aligns across 10 bases. This CDR3 spans 16 amino acids. The V and J ends lost 5 bases and 5 bases, in that order; junction bases with no gene match: 11. Written as DNA, the CDR3 is TGTGCCAGCAGTCCTCATCCCGGGACAGGGGAAACTGAAGCTTTCTTT. Its translation: CASSPHPGTGETEAFF.

DNA for the CDR3: TGTGCCAGCAGCCCCCCGGGCACAGGGACTGGAAACACCATATATTTT. Protein sequence: CASSPPGTGTGNTIYF. This chain links TRBV7-2 with TRBJ1-3, with a tentative D call TRBD1 (6 bases). Germline CDR1 and CDR2: SGHTA and FQGNSA. This CDR3 region has 16 residues. V gave up 5 bases and J gave up 2 bases, with 16 bases separating them.

Only a few counts were recorded for this clonotype. The chain combines TRBV20-1 with TRBJ2-5, with a tentative D call TRBD2 (5 bases). The V end was cut by 3 bases, the J end by 6 bases, with 11 bases between. Germline V lookup: CDR1 DFQATT, CDR2 SNEGSKA (reference sequence). The CDR3 has 12 amino acids. In DNA, the CDR3 is TGCAGTGCTAGGGACTCCGATCAGACCCAGTACTTC. Encoded protein: CSARDSDQTQYF.

The chain combines TRBV5-1 with TRBJ1-5; the D is unclear. The V end was cut by 0 bases, the J end by 3 bases, with 10 bases between. Germline V CDR1 and CDR2: SGHRS, YFSETQ. This CDR3 contains 15 residues. CDR3 nucleotides: TGCGCCAGCAGCTTGGAACCCGGTGACAATCAGCCCCAGCATTTT. Its translation is CASSLEPGDNQPQHF.

This clonotype was counted a few times. The chain links TRBV20-1 to TRBJ1-5; possible D gene TRBD1, 6 bases. The CDR3 sequence is 14 residues long. Deletions cut 0 bases from V and 4 bases from J, with 10 bases between. From germline, CDR1 is DFQATT and CDR2 SNEGSKA (reference sequence). The CDR3 region has the DNA TGCAGTGCTAGAGATGGGACATTAAATCAGCCCCAGCATTTT. It yields the protein CSARDGTLNQPQHF.

This clonotype was counted only a few times. J is TRBJ1-4 and V is TRBV28, with D possibly matching TRBD1 (5 bases). Trimming took 3 bases from V and 6 from J, leaving 8 bases between them. This CDR3 comprises 13 residues. The germline V gene has CDR1 MDHEN and CDR2 SYDVKM. The CDR3 region is CASSLAGYEKLFF. In DNA, the CDR3 is TGTGCCAGCAGTTTGGCAGGGTATGAAAAACTGTTTTTT.

The count of this clonotype is one. V usage is TRBV19 and J usage is TRBJ1-5, with a possible D match to TRBD1 (6 bases). This CDR3 is 14 amino acids long. Trimming took off 2 bases at V and 7 bases at J, with 12 bases between the two ends. Germline V gene sequence: CDR1 LNHDA, CDR2 SQIVND (reference sequence). The CDR3 spells CASSISGARQPQHF. The CDR3, as DNA: TGTGCCAGTAGTATATCAGGGGCCAGGCAGCCCCAGCATTTT.

This clonotype was observed a handful of times. The chain uses TRBV29-1 and TRBJ2-7; D gene unclear. The CDR3 contains 11 residues. CDR1 SQVTM and CDR2 ANQGSEA come from the germline V gene. Between the trimmed V and J ends, which lost 0 bases and 0 bases, there was a span of 0 bases. CDR3 residues: CSVEDSYEQYF. The CDR3, as DNA: TGCAGCGTTGAAGACTCCTACGAGCAGTACTTC.

The J gene is TRBJ1-3, the V gene TRBV7-8, with D maybe TRBD1 (5 bases). V gave up 5 bases and J gave up 0 bases, with 8 bases separating them. Germline lookup yields CDR1 SGHVS and CDR2 FQNEAQ. CDR3 length: 14 amino acids. The CDR3 is CASSRGPSGNTIYF. The CDR3 DNA reads TGTGCCAGCAGCCGGGGACCCTCTGGAAACACCATATATTTT.

V and J are TRBV11-1 and TRBJ1-1; TRBD1 agrees at 10 bases. The germline V gene encodes CDR1 SGHAT and CDR2 FQDESV (reference sequence). Germline trimming cut 6 bases from V and 2 bases from J; bases unmatched to any gene: 12. The CDR3 consists of 17 residues. The CDR3 sequence is CASSSGRQGAVNTEAFF. The CDR3 region has the DNA TGTGCCAGCAGTTCAGGACGACAGGGGGCAGTTAACACTGAAGCTTTCTTT.

The chain combines TRBV2 with TRBJ2-1; the D is unclear. V was cut by 1 base and J by 10 bases, with 14 bases left in between. This CDR3 comprises 14 residues. Germline V gene sequence: CDR1 SNHLY, CDR2 FYNNEI. The DNA of the CDR3 is TGTGCCAGCAGTGAAGTCGGTGCCACCTGGGAGCAGTTCTTC. Translating gives CASSEVGATWEQFF.

The V call is TRBV20-1, the J call TRBJ2-1; either TRBD1 or TRBD2 may fit D (5 bases each). The CDR3 has 14 amino acids. Germline-derived CDR1 and CDR2 are DFQATT and SNEGSKA (reference sequence). The V gene lost 4 bases and the J gene lost 4 bases, with 14 bases spanning the gap. CDR3 amino acids: CSATTSGGYNEQFF. CDR3 bases: TGCAGTGCTACCACTAGTGGGGGTTACAATGAGCAGTTCTTC.

This clonotype was observed many times. The chain couples TRBV9 to TRBJ2-1; 8 nucleotides line up with TRBD1. Losses at the gene ends were 1 base for V and 3 bases for J; bases not matched to a gene: 9. The germline gives CDR1 SGDLS, CDR2 YYNGEE. This CDR3 contains 17 residues. The CDR3 here is CASSVSGLDRVYNEQFF. CDR3 coding DNA: TGTGCCAGCAGCGTATCAGGTCTGGACAGGGTCTACAATGAGCAGTTCTTC.

This clonotype was detected only a few times. The V call is TRBV21-1, the J call TRBJ2-7. TRBV21-1 is assigned pseudogene status. The CDR3 contains 15 residues. The CDR3 bases are TGTGCCAGCAGCAAACGGAGCCGACCCATTTACGAGCAGTACTTC. This gives the protein CASSKRSRPIYEQYF.

V gene TRBV5-1 combines with J gene TRBJ2-3, with a weak D call TRBD1 (5 bases). CDR3 length: 13 amino acids. CDR1 SGHRS and CDR2 YFSETQ come from the germline V gene. V was shortened by 2 bases and J by 4 bases, with 8 bases between the two germline ends. The CDR3 DNA is TGCGCCAGCAGCTTCGACAGCGCAGATACGCAGTATTTT. It is translated as CASSFDSADTQYF.

This clonotype came up a few times. The chain links TRBV12-3 or TRBV12-4 to TRBJ2-3; 7 bases match TRBD1. The CDR3 is 17 residues long. V was pared by 4 bases and J by 0 bases, with 10 bases of the junction left unmatched. As DNA, the CDR3 is TGTGCCAGCAGTTCCCGTGAGAGGGGGCCGAGCACAGATACGCAGTATTTT. It codes for CASSSRERGPSTDTQYF.

This clonotype has only a few counts. This chain joins TRBV29-1 and TRBJ1-3; D is ambiguous. Germline loops: CDR1 SQVTM, CDR2 ANQGSEA. There are 12 residues in the CDR3. Trimming removed 0 bases at V and 8 bases at J, with 8 bases between. The CDR3 is CSVEELRDTIYF. CDR3 coding DNA: TGCAGCGTTGAAGAGTTGAGAGACACCATATATTTT.

This clonotype appeared many times. This chain joins TRBV20-1 and TRBJ2-1, with D possibly being TRBD1 (5 bases). Trimming left V 6 bases short and J 2 bases short, with 14 bases between. From germline, CDR1 is DFQATT and CDR2 SNEGSKA (reference sequence). The CDR3 is made up of 14 amino acids. The CDR3 DNA follows: TGCAGTGCCCAGGGAAGGGGCGCCTACAATGAGCAGTTCTTC. It encodes CSAQGRGAYNEQFF.

The chain combines TRBV4-3 with TRBJ2-5; 10 nucleotides align to TRBD2. This CDR3 comprises 16 residues. Looked up from germline, CDR1 is LGHNA and CDR2 is YSLEER. With V trimmed by 5 bases and J by 3 bases, 9 bases remained unmatched. The CDR3 loop reads CASSSRAGGYEETQYF. The CDR3 nucleotides read TGCGCCAGCAGCAGTCGAGCGGGGGGGTACGAAGAGACCCAGTACTTC.

The V call is TRBV24-1, the J call TRBJ2-7; no clear D gene. Germline V lookup: CDR1 KGHDR, CDR2 SFDVKD. V was clipped by 4 bases and J by 2 bases, with 8 bases between them. This CDR3 has 13 residues. CDR3 coding DNA: TGTGCCACCAGTGACGACGCGACCTACGAGCAGTACTTC. It is translated as CATSDDATYEQYF.

This clonotype was seen only a few times. V is TRBV4-1 and J is TRBJ1-5; the D is unclear. With 6 bases removed from V and 7 bases from J, the gap between germline ends came to 16 bases. CDR1 MGHRA and CDR2 YSYEKL come from the germline V gene. This CDR3 is built from 14 residues. The CDR3 bases are TGCGCCAGCAGTTCCTTGGGGTCTAGACAGCCCCAGCATTTT. It is translated as CASSSLGSRQPQHF.

The gene calls are TRBV27 and TRBJ2-7; TRBD2 matches at 11 bases. Germline CDR1 reads MNHEY; CDR2 reads SMNVEV (reference sequence). V was pared by 3 bases and J by 12 bases, with 13 bases of the junction left unmatched. The CDR3 is made up of 15 amino acids. The CDR3 is CASSFSTSGGASTYF. As DNA, the CDR3 is TGTGCCAGCAGTTTCTCCACTAGCGGGGGTGCAAGTACGTACTTC.

V and J are TRBV15 and TRBJ2-2; D possibly uses TRBD1 or TRBD2 (5 bases each). The germline V gene has CDR1 LNHNV and CDR2 YYDKDF (reference sequence). V shed 1 base and J shed 15 bases, with 21 bases lying between them. The CDR3 extends over 15 amino acids. CDR3 DNA: TGTGCCACCAGCAGAGCCGCCAGGGCACCGGGGAGCTTGTTTTTT. This sequence encodes CATSRAARAPGSLFF.

This clonotype was observed a handful of times. This chain uses TRBV6-1 with TRBJ1-2; D not resolved. Per the germline V gene, CDR1 is MNHNS and CDR2 is SASEGT. V gave up 6 bases and J gave up 4 bases, with 9 bases separating them. The CDR3 has 12 amino acids. For the CDR3, the DNA is TGTGCCAGCAGGGAACGGATCTATGGCTACACCTTC. It yields the protein CASRERIYGYTF.